These 32 T cell receptor beta chains originate from one sample sequenced in a study of cytomegalovirus exposure and HLA in healthy donors. Both 60 Vbeta primers and 13 Jbeta primers went into the PCR. TCRdb's copy holds only in-frame clones and misses some; the assay was immunoSEQ multiplex PCR. This sample contains more than 50,000 clones. What was sequenced was PBMCs. The receptors were sampled from a man younger than 35 in good health and CMV-seropositive.

V and J are TRBV5-4 and TRBJ2-1; no clear D. The CDR3 spans 12 residues. Germline V CDR1 and CDR2: SGHNT, YYREEE (reference sequence). The V end lost 4 bases, the J end lost 8 bases, and 10 bases lay between the germline ends. CDR3 amino acids: CASSLMSDEQFF. In DNA form, the CDR3 reads TGTGCCAGCAGCCTTATGAGCGATGAGCAGTTCTTC.

The chain couples TRBV7-9 to TRBJ2-7; TRBD1 is a possible D gene (6 bases). This CDR3 has 14 residues. With 4 bases removed from V and 4 bases from J, the gap between germline ends came to 14 bases. In germline, CDR1 is SEHNR, CDR2 FQNEAQ (reference sequence). The CDR3 region is CASSSSGTSYEQYF. CDR3 DNA: TGTGCCAGCAGCTCCTCCGGGACAAGTTACGAGCAGTACTTC.

In DNA, the CDR3 is TGTGCCAGCAGCGCAACAGGGGATAACACTGAAGCTTTCTTT. It codes for CASSATGDNTEAFF. The V call is TRBV7-8, the J call TRBJ1-1; 7 nucleotides agree with TRBD1. This CDR3 has 14 residues. The ends lost 5 bases at V and 2 bases at J; junction bases unmatched: 5. From germline, CDR1 is SGHVS and CDR2 FQNEAQ.

The gene calls are TRBV11-3 and TRBJ2-2; possibly TRBD1 for D (6 bases). Germline assignment: CDR1 SGHNT and CDR2 YENEEA. V was trimmed by 5 bases and J by 6 bases, leaving 16 bases between them. The CDR3 is made up of 15 amino acids. The CDR3 coding sequence is TGTGCCAGCAGCCCCCATGGGGACATCCCCGGGGAGCTGTTTTTT. Translating gives CASSPHGDIPGELFF.

The rearrangement links TRBV18 to TRBJ2-6, with a tentative D call TRBD2 (6 bases). The CDR3 totals 17 residues. Germline values: CDR1 KGHSH, CDR2 LQKENI. Trimming took off 3 bases at V and 3 bases at J, with 15 bases between the two ends. CDR3: CASSPGLLGSGANVLTF. In nucleotides, the CDR3 is TGTGCCAGCTCACCGGGACTCCTTGGGAGTGGGGCCAACGTCCTGACTTTC.

This chain joins TRBV29-1 and TRBJ2-1; TRBD2 matches at 7 bases. CDR1 and CDR2 from the germline V gene are SQVTM and ANQGSEA. With 2 bases clipped from V and 7 bases from J, the junction kept 8 bases outside the gene matches. The CDR3 covers 14 residues. Written as DNA, the CDR3 is TGCAGCGTTGAAACTAGCGTGAGGTATAATGAGCAGTTCTTC. This translates into CSVETSVRYNEQFF.

CDR3 coding DNA: TGTGCCAGTAGTATAACAGGGCTATCGAACACCGGGGAGCTGTTTTTT. Amino acid sequence: CASSITGLSNTGELFF. The J gene is TRBJ2-2, the V gene TRBV19; a possible D gene is TRBD1 (6 bases). Trimming left V 2 bases short and J 0 bases short, with 10 bases between. This CDR3 comprises 16 residues. The germline CDR1 and CDR2 sequences are LNHDA and SQIVND (reference sequence). The full variable domain, rest sourced from reference TRBV19 and TRBJ2-2, is DGGITQSPKYLFRKEGQNVTLSCEQNLNHDAMYWYRQDPGQGLRLIYYSQIVNDFQKGDIAEGYSVSREKKESFPLTVTSAQKNPTAFYLCASSITGLSNTGELFFGEGSRLTVL.

This chain links TRBV29-1 with TRBJ1-1; D is unresolved. The V and J ends lost 2 bases and 4 bases respectively, with 14 bases between them. Germline assignment: CDR1 SQVTM and CDR2 ANQGSEA. The CDR3 spans 14 residues. In DNA form, the CDR3 reads TGCAGCGTTGAAAACCAGGCAGCCAGCACTGAAGCTTTCTTT. Protein product: CSVENQAASTEAFF.

The CDR3 DNA reads TGTGCCAGCAGCCCTTCGGGACGGGCACCGGGACTAGCGAAGGACGAGCAGTACTTC. This translates into CASSPSGRAPGLAKDEQYF. The rearrangement links TRBV5-4 to TRBJ2-7, with TRBD2 matching over 10 bases. Germline assignment: CDR1 SGHNT and CDR2 YYREEE (reference sequence). The CDR3 loop spans 19 amino acids. V lost 4 bases, J lost 5 bases, and 21 bases stayed unmatched.

DNA for the CDR3: TGTGCCAGCAATCCGGGACAGGTATCCTACGAGCAGTACTTC. Its protein is CASNPGQVSYEQYF. The chain recombines TRBV6-1 with TRBJ2-5; 8 bases fit TRBD1. The J call is doubtful: the DNA matches TRBJ2-7 better. Germline-derived CDR1 and CDR2 are MNHNS and SASEGT. CDR3 length equals 14 residues.

The chain combines TRBV5-5 with TRBJ2-7, with a weak D call TRBD1 (7 bases). Looked up from germline, CDR1 is SGHKS and CDR2 is YYEKEE (reference sequence). This CDR3 spans 14 amino acids. The V gene lost 4 bases and the J gene lost 2 bases, with 13 bases spanning the gap. The CDR3 DNA follows: TGTGCCAGCAGCCCGGGGGACAGCGCCTACGAGCAGTACTTC. It codes for CASSPGDSAYEQYF.

This sequence joins TRBV30 and TRBJ2-7; TRBD1 matches 7 bases. Germline V gives CDR1 GTSNPN, CDR2 SVGIG (reference sequence). V lost 4 bases, J lost 4 bases, and 7 bases stayed unmatched. CDR3 length equals 13 residues. The CDR3 protein is CAWTDRTGYEQYF. In DNA, the CDR3 is TGTGCCTGGACAGATCGGACAGGATACGAGCAGTACTTC.

This chain links TRBV30 with TRBJ1-5; no clear D. This CDR3 is built from 15 residues. Germline CDR1 reads GTSNPN; CDR2 reads SVGIG (reference sequence). V shed 3 bases and J shed 4 bases, with 16 bases lying between them. The CDR3 nucleotides read TGTGCCTGGAGGGCGGCTGAAGGAGGGAATCAGCCCCAGCATTTT. This encodes CAWRAAEGGNQPQHF.

V usage is TRBV4-1 and J usage is TRBJ2-7; a possible D gene is TRBD1 (6 bases). CDR1 and CDR2 (germline): MGHRA, YSYEKL. V lost 5 bases to trimming and J lost 5 bases, with 19 bases between them. There are 15 residues in the CDR3. The CDR3 DNA follows: TGCGCCAGCAGCTCCATGCCAGGACAGATCCACGAGCAGTACTTC. This encodes CASSSMPGQIHEQYF.

The chain carries TRBV2 and TRBJ1-2; D perhaps matches TRBD1 (5 bases). V gave up 8 bases and J gave up 4 bases, with 14 bases separating them. From germline, CDR1 is SNHLY and CDR2 FYNNEI. This CDR3 contains 13 residues. CDR3 residues: CASLPTGVYGYTF. The CDR3 region has the DNA TGTGCCAGCCTACCAACAGGCGTCTATGGCTACACCTTC. The variable domain in full, with the rest retrieved from reference TRBV2 and TRBJ1-2, is EPEVTQTPSHQVTQMGQEVILRCVPISNHLYFYWYRQILGQKVEFLVSFYNNEISEKSEIFDDQFSVERPDGSNFTLKIRSTKLEDSAMYFCASLPTGVYGYTFGSGTRLTVV.

The chain combines TRBV30 with TRBJ2-7; 8 positions agree with TRBD1. There are 12 residues in the CDR3. Germline-derived CDR1 and CDR2 are GTSNPN and SVGIG (reference sequence). The CDR3 DNA follows: TGTGCGCGCTCAGGGGGCCCCTACGAGCAGTACTTC. Its translation is CARSGGPYEQYF. The full variable domain, completed using reference TRBV30 and TRBJ2-7, is SQTIHQWPATLVQPVGSPLSLECTVEGTSNPNLYWYRQAAGRGLQLLFYSVGIGQISSEVPQNLSASRPQDRQFILSSKKLLLSDSGFYLCARSGGPYEQYFGPGTRLTVT.

V gene TRBV6-5 combines with J gene TRBJ1-1, with 7 bases that match TRBD1. There are 15 residues in the CDR3. Germline V lookup: CDR1 MNHEY, CDR2 SVGAGI. V lost 2 bases, J lost 8 bases, and 11 bases stayed unmatched. The CDR3 bases are TGTGCCAGCAGTTACGCCTTAGGAGGGGGCAGGGAAGCTTTCTTT. Amino acid sequence: CASSYALGGGREAFF.

This chain uses TRBV5-1 with TRBJ2-5; D is perhaps TRBD1 (6 bases). The tail of the sequence fits TRBJ2-7 better, so the J call may be wrong. Per the germline V gene, CDR1 is SGHRS and CDR2 is YFSETQ. The CDR3 length is 17 residues. The CDR3 region is CASSLTTNRAVDYEQYF. The DNA of the CDR3 is TGCGCCAGCAGCTTAACTACTAACAGGGCTGTAGACTACGAGCAGTACTTC.

The J gene is TRBJ1-1, the V gene TRBV10-3; D may be TRBD1 (5 bases). The germline V and J ends were trimmed by 6 bases and 1 base, with 6 bases remaining between them. The CDR3 is made up of 12 amino acids. CDR1 ENHRY and CDR2 SYGVKD come from the germline V gene. CDR3 nucleotide sequence: TGTGCCATCAGCGACAGGAACACTGAAGCTTTCTTT. The encoded protein is CAISDRNTEAFF.

The chain combines TRBV28 with TRBJ2-3; tentative D call: TRBD2 (6 bases). The germline V gene encodes CDR1 MDHEN and CDR2 SYDVKM. This CDR3 spans 16 amino acids. With 1 base removed from V and 3 bases from J, the gap between germline ends came to 14 bases. The CDR3 DNA reads TGTGCCAGCAGTTTATTTGCGGGACCCTTGACAGATACGCAGTATTTT. The encoded protein is CASSLFAGPLTDTQYF.

The gene calls are TRBV5-6 and TRBJ1-3; 7 bases map to TRBD1. Germline values: CDR1 SGHDT, CDR2 YYEEEE. Trimming took 2 bases from V and 3 from J; bases not matched to a gene: 5. The CDR3 has 15 residues. The CDR3 DNA sequence: TGTGCCAGCAGCTTACTTGACAGGGATGGAAACACCATATATTTT. Translated, it gives CASSLLDRDGNTIYF. The full variable domain, completed using reference TRBV5-6 and TRBJ1-3, is DAGVTQSPTHLIKTRGQQVTLRCSPKSGHDTVSWYQQALGQGPQFIFQYYEEEERQRGNFPDRFSGHQFPNYSSELNVNALLLGDSALYLCASSLLDRDGNTIYFGEGSWLTVV.

Notes on this clone: The junction differs from germline at one of its ends, possibly a read error. The sample contains more than one DNA sequence encoding this CDR3. V gene TRBV11-2 combines with J gene TRBJ1-3, with D possibly matching TRBD1 (5 bases). The CDR3 is 16 residues long. Germline CDR1 SGHAT, CDR2 FQNNGV. The chain's CDR3 is CASSLGTFPSGNTIYF. The CDR3 nucleotides read TGTGCCAGCAGCTTAGGGACATTTCCCTCTGGAAACACCATATATTTC.

The chain carries TRBV7-9 and TRBJ2-5, with D hard to call. Germline values: CDR1 SEHNR, CDR2 FQNEAQ (reference sequence). The V end lost 5 bases, the J end lost 5 bases, and 9 bases lay between the germline ends. This CDR3 spans 12 amino acids. For the CDR3, the DNA is TGTGCCAGCAGCCGTGGAGAGGAGACCCAGTACTTC. It is translated as CASSRGEETQYF.

V gene TRBV27 combines with J gene TRBJ1-5; the match to TRBD1 covers 9 bases. Per the germline V gene, CDR1 is MNHEY and CDR2 is SMNVEV (reference sequence). Germline trimming cut 7 bases from V and 6 bases from J; bases unmatched to any gene: 13. The CDR3 is made up of 16 amino acids. CDR3 sequence reads: CASIHTGQGFTQPQHF. The CDR3 bases are TGTGCCAGCATCCACACGGGACAGGGCTTCACTCAGCCCCAGCATTTT.

V gene TRBV6-1 combines with J gene TRBJ1-3; D perhaps matches TRBD1 (6 bases). V shed 4 bases and J shed 5 bases, with 12 bases lying between them. Germline CDR1 and CDR2: MNHNS and SASEGT. This CDR3 contains 14 residues. This CDR3 reads CASSVTGFRNTIYF. CDR3 nucleotides: TGTGCCAGCAGTGTCACAGGGTTCAGAAACACCATATATTTT.

The chain uses TRBV13 and TRBJ1-1, with TRBD1 identical over 11 bases. V gave up 1 base and J gave up 6 bases; unmatched junction bases: 4. CDR3 size: 15 residues. Per germline, CDR1 PRHDT and CDR2 FYEKMQ (reference sequence). Written as DNA, the CDR3 is TGTGCCAGCAGCTTAGTGGGACAGGGGGAAGCTGAAGCTTTCTTT. It encodes CASSLVGQGEAEAFF.

V is TRBV2 and J is TRBJ2-5, with TRBD2 matching over 8 bases. This CDR3 has 15 amino acids. V was pared by 11 bases and J by 1 base, with 12 bases of the junction left unmatched. From germline, CDR1 is SNHLY and CDR2 FYNNEI. CDR3: CAALGAGVGQETQYF. The CDR3 nucleotides are TGTGCCGCCCTAGGAGCGGGAGTGGGCCAAGAGACCCAGTACTTC.

The chain carries TRBV30 and TRBJ1-4, with D maybe TRBD1 (5 bases). Trimming took off 0 bases at V and 12 bases at J, with 23 bases between the two ends. Germline CDR1 is GTSNPN and CDR2 is SVGIG (reference sequence). The CDR3 is 16 residues long. The CDR3 region is CAWSVRLWGGVGELFF. CDR3 sequence (DNA): TGTGCCTGGAGTGTACGGCTGTGGGGGGGGGTTGGGGAACTGTTTTTT.

This chain links TRBV11-2 with TRBJ2-6; D ambiguous. The CDR3 runs 16 residues. Trimming took 3 bases from V and 1 from J, leaving 10 bases between them. Germline V gives CDR1 SGHAT, CDR2 FQNNGV. The CDR3: CASSFILSSGANVLTF. CDR3 nucleotides: TGTGCCAGCAGCTTTATTCTGAGTTCTGGGGCCAACGTCCTGACTTTC.

This rearrangement joins TRBV19 to TRBJ2-3; TRBD2 aligns across 9 bases. With 3 bases clipped from V and 2 bases from J, the junction kept 9 bases outside the gene matches. The CDR3 is 17 amino acids. Germline CDR1 LNHDA, CDR2 SQIVND (reference sequence). CDR3 sequence reads: CASSIRIAGAYTDTQYF. CDR3 in DNA: TGTGCCAGTAGTATCCGCATAGCGGGGGCCTACACAGATACGCAGTATTTT.

The chain employs TRBV9 and TRBJ1-1; 10 bases fit TRBD1. With V trimmed by 0 bases and J by 4 bases, 0 bases remained unmatched. Germline CDR1 and CDR2: SGDLS and YYNGEE. This CDR3 is 14 amino acids long. CDR3 sequence reads: CASSVGTGGTEAFF. CDR3 in DNA: TGTGCCAGCAGCGTAGGGACAGGGGGCACTGAAGCTTTCTTT.

This rearrangement joins TRBV6-6 to TRBJ2-7; the D is unclear. The CDR3 consists of 15 residues. V was cut by 2 bases and J by 0 bases, with 11 bases left in between. Germline CDR1 and CDR2: MNHNY and SVGAGI (reference sequence). CDR3 protein: CASSYVSLSSYEQYF. The CDR3 DNA sequence: TGTGCCAGCAGTTACGTATCCCTGAGCTCCTACGAGCAGTACTTC.